The source of this T cell receptor (beta chain) is a study of cytomegalovirus exposure and HLA in healthy donors. Findings and caveats of the study: Later analysis suggested links between common viral pathogens and several top significant clusters. In vitro work confirmed that three CMV-associated chains recognize CMV antigens. Presence/absence analyses rested on an assumption that sequencing depth was roughly uniform across donors. In a later analysis, DRB1 alleles had the most associated TCRs; HLA-C alleles the fewest.

PCR amplification relied on 60 Vbeta primers (plus 13 Jbeta primers). Data came from immunoSEQ multiplex PCR; TCRdb stores just in-frame clones and leaves some out. The data hold 210,000 or so clones, with approximately 85% observed a single time. A note on this clone: Its cognate antigen is unknown.

Germline V CDR1 and CDR2: SEHNR, FQNEAQ (reference sequence). This CDR3 has 12 residues. Trimming removed 5 bases from V and 4 bases from J, with 9 bases in between. The source is a girl under 10 years old in good health and CMV-seronegative. Sequencing was performed on PBMCs. The J gene is TRBJ2-7, the V gene TRBV7-9; D perhaps matches TRBD1 (6 bases). The CDR3 coding sequence is TGTGCCAGCAGCCCGGACAGATACGAGCAGTACTTC. Amino acids: CASSPDRYEQYF. Complete variable domain (other parts from reference TRBV7-9 and TRBJ2-7): DTGVSQNPRHKITKRGQNVTFRCDPISEHNRLYWYRQTLGQGPEFLTYFQNEAQLEKSRLLSDRFSAERPKGSFSTLEIQRTEQGDSAMYLCASSPDRYEQYFGPGTRLTVT.